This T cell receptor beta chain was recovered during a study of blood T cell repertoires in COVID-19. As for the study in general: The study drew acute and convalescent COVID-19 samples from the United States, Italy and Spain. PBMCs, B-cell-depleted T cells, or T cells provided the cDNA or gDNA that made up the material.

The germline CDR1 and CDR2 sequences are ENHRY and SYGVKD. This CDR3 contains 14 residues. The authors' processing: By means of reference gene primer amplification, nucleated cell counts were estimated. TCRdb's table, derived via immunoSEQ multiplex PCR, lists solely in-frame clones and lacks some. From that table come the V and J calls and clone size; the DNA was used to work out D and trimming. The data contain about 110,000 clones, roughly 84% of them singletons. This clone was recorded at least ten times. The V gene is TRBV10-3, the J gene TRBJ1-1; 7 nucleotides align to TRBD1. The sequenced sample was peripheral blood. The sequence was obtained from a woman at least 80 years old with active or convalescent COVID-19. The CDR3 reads CTLNETGMNTEAFF. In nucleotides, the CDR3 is TGTACCTTAAATGAGACAGGGATGAACACTGAAGCTTTCTTT.